This TCR beta chain was retrieved from a study of human T cells and chemical hapten exposure. Whole-study results and caveats: With patch test score, the counts of PT1 expanded TCRs showed a positive correlation.

In the authors' methods: Samples contained a median of 95,638 TCRs, with a range of roughly 20,000 to 700,000. TCRdb fed the RACE reads into MiXCR, producing one record per CDR3 protein. The V and J calls come from TCRdb's annotation, not from the publication. The sample carries 85,000 to 130,000 distinct CDR3 sequences, around 10% recorded once. There are a few counts of this clonotype. Its antigen is currently unknown. From germline, CDR1 is MDHEN and CDR2 SYDVKM. The CDR3 sequence is 13 residues long. Trimming removed 6 bases from V and 4 bases from J, with 12 bases in between. The time point here: pre-sensitization, week 0. Described treatment: therapeutic diphenylcyclopropenone sensitization with weekly scalp DPC. At patch-test visits, sampling came before the patch test.

This chain connects TRBV28 to TRBJ1-1, with unresolved D. The source was whole blood, collected in connection with sensitization to the hapten diphenylcyclopropenone (DPC). This receptor was obtained from a woman aged 50 to 60 with alopecia areata. Some clones in this sample may be carry-over from other donors' samples. The CDR3 DNA sequence: TGTGCCAGCAGCCCGAATCCGAGCACTGAAGCTTTCTTT. Translating it yields CASSPNPSTEAFF.